The rows below give T cell receptor beta chains drawn from one sample of a study of identical twins. TCRdb itself ran the 5' RACE reads through MiXCR, one entry per CDR3 protein. The sample records around 1.7 million distinct CDR3 sequences, about 30% being singletons. Sequencing was done on a sample of cord blood. The receptors were sampled from a newborn girl in good health. The CDR3 runs from the conserved cysteine through the conserved F or W. A D gene is named only where the DNA matches it firmly. The listing skips clone size in some rows; elsewhere it reads once, few, many or a size class.

clone size	V gene	J gene	CDR3 length	D gene	CDR3 protein	CDR3 DNA
.	TRBV18	TRBJ2-1	15	TRBD2	CASSPPLTSENEQFF	TGTGCCAGCTCACCACCTCTGACTAGCGAGAATGAGCAGTTCTTC
once	TRBV18	TRBJ2-1	14	.	CASSPRPTYNEQFF	TGTGCCAGCTCACCAAGACCCACCTACAATGAGCAGTTCTTC
few	TRBV28	TRBJ2-5	15	TRBD2	CASSWGGSKVREQYF	TGTGCCAGCAGTTGGGGCGGGAGTAAGGTCCGTGAGCAGTACTTC
.	TRBV6-6	TRBJ1-5	15	TRBD1	CASSSTGEGIKPQHF	TGTGCCAGCAGTTCGACAGGGGAGGGAATAAAGCCCCAGCATTTT
few	TRBV20-1	TRBJ2-3	15	TRBD2	CSARGAGGPRDTQYF	TGCAGTGCTAGGGGAGCGGGGGGGCCGAGAGATACGCAGTATTTT
.	TRBV4-1	TRBJ2-7	15	.	CASSPSSVLRDEQYF	TGCGCCAGCAGCCCGTCTAGTGTCCTTAGGGATGAGCAGTACTTC
.	TRBV5-6	TRBJ2-7	20	TRBD2	CASSSGLTGLAGGRPYEQYF	TGTGCCAGCAGTTCCGGACTTACAGGACTAGCGGGAGGCCGGCCCTACGAGCAGTACTTC
few	TRBV27	TRBJ2-7	12	.	CASSRVYNEQYF	TGTGCCAGCAGCCGGGTCTACAATGAGCAGTACTTC
.	TRBV9	TRBJ1-2	13	.	CASSPPLPHGYTF	TGTGCCAGCAGCCCTCCCCTGCCCCATGGCTACACCTTC
few	TRBV6-5	TRBJ2-1	14	.	CASSGSLSYNEQFF	TGTGCCAGCAGTGGTAGTCTCTCCTACAATGAGCAGTTCTTC
.	TRBV4-1	TRBJ1-5	14	TRBD1	CAGSQDRGNQPQHF	TGCGCCGGCAGCCAAGACAGGGGCAATCAGCCCCAGCATTTT
.	TRBV7-6	TRBJ2-7	12	.	CACSLGPYEQYF	TGTGCCTGCAGCTTAGGGCCTTACGAGCAGTACTTC
.	TRBV10-3	TRBJ2-7	13	TRBD1	CAIVRDRGYEQYF	TGTGCCATCGTGAGGGACAGGGGCTACGAGCAGTACTTC
few	TRBV5-1	TRBJ2-7	15	TRBD1	CASSLQTGGNYEQYF	TGCGCCAGCAGCTTACAGACAGGGGGAAACTACGAGCAGTACTTC
once	TRBV7-9	TRBJ2-1	15	.	CASSPLRDDYNEQFF	TGTGCCAGCAGCCCCCTCCGGGACGACTACAATGAGCAGTTCTTC
few	TRBV27	TRBJ2-7	14	.	CASSLRPGFYEQYF	TGTGCCAGCAGTTTACGTCCAGGGTTTTACGAGCAGTACTTC
.	TRBV20-1	TRBJ2-3	13	TRBD1	CSARRTGGDTQYF	TGCAGTGCTAGAAGGACAGGGGGAGATACGCAGTATTTT
few	TRBV20-1	TRBJ2-3	13	.	CSAREGTTDTQYF	TGCAGTGCTAGAGAGGGTACGACAGATACGCAGTATTTT
.	TRBV19	TRBJ2-7	14	.	CASSIVGRSGEQYF	TGTGCCAGTAGTATAGTTGGCAGGTCGGGCGAGCAGTACTTC
few	TRBV5-1	TRBJ1-2	15	.	CASSWGTEENYGYTF	TGCGCCAGCAGCTGGGGGACCGAGGAAAACTATGGCTACACCTTC
.	TRBV20-1	TRBJ2-1	14	.	CSAAGHSSYNEQFF	TGCAGTGCGGCCGGTCATAGCTCCTACAATGAGCAGTTCTTC
.	TRBV6-5	TRBJ2-3	16	.	CASSPSWRPSTDTQYF	TGTGCCAGCAGCCCCAGTTGGAGGCCTAGCACAGATACGCAGTATTTT
.	TRBV7-6	TRBJ1-4	17	TRBD1	CASSLPPTGWGNEKLFF	TGTGCCAGCAGCTTACCACCGACAGGGTGGGGTAATGAAAAACTGTTTTTT
.	TRBV2	TRBJ2-7	12	.	CASNLPPYEQYF	TGTGCCAGCAACCTACCCCCCTACGAGCAGTACTTC
.	TRBV5-1	TRBJ2-5	16	.	CASSLIVGADKETQYF	TGCGCCAGCAGCTTGATAGTCGGGGCTGATAAAGAGACCCAGTACTTC
few	TRBV2	TRBJ1-2	14	.	CASRQAPANYGYTF	TGTGCCAGCCGGCAGGCCCCAGCTAACTATGGCTACACCTTC
.	TRBV5-1	TRBJ2-3	14	.	CASSFERTTDTQYF	TGCGCCAGCAGCTTCGAACGAACCACAGATACGCAGTATTTT
few	TRBV13	TRBJ2-1	15	TRBD2	CASTSLAGGLNEQFF	TGTGCCAGCACCTCACTAGCGGGGGGGCTGAATGAGCAGTTCTTC
few	TRBV20-1	TRBJ2-4	14	TRBD2	CSARSGLAKNIQYF	TGCAGTGCGCGTAGCGGGCTAGCCAAAAACATTCAGTACTTC
.	TRBV6-1	TRBJ2-7	14	.	CASSEGTLVYEQYF	TGTGCCAGCAGTGAAGGGACCCTGGTCTACGAGCAGTACTTC
.	TRBV20-1	TRBJ1-5	15	.	CSARDHRWSNQPQHF	TGCAGTGCTAGAGATCACAGATGGTCCAATCAGCCCCAGCATTTT
.	TRBV6-1	TRBJ2-7	17	TRBD1	CASTSLGTGRYSYEQYF	TGTGCCAGCACCTCTTTGGGGACAGGGAGATATTCCTACGAGCAGTACTTC
few	TRBV18	TRBJ2-5	14	.	CASSPHDLVETQYF	TGTGCCAGCTCACCACATGACTTGGTGGAGACCCAGTACTTC
.	TRBV12-3/TRBV12-4	TRBJ1-6	17	.	CASSLGPPDSGNSPLHF	TGTGCCAGCAGTTTAGGACCACCGGATTCGGGTAATTCACCCCTCCACTTT
.	TRBV28	TRBJ2-2	13	.	CASSPAPTGELFF	TGTGCCAGCAGTCCGGCCCCGACCGGGGAGCTGTTTTTT
.	TRBV12-3/TRBV12-4	TRBJ2-3	15	.	CASTALALAPDTQYF	TGTGCCAGCACCGCCCTAGCTCTAGCCCCAGATACGCAGTATTTT
.	TRBV29-1	TRBJ2-7	12	.	CSVNGGAREQYF	TGCAGCGTTAATGGGGGGGCGCGCGAGCAGTACTTC
many	TRBV25-1	TRBJ1-2	11	.	CAIEGGYGYTF	TGTGCCATCGAGGGGGGCTATGGCTACACCTTC
few	TRBV5-1	TRBJ2-7	14	TRBD2	CASSFSASGYEQYF	TGCGCCAGCAGCTTCTCCGCTAGCGGCTACGAGCAGTACTTC
.	TRBV7-2	TRBJ2-7	16	TRBD2	CASSLIPRGFTYEQYF	TGTGCCAGCAGCTTAATTCCGCGGGGGTTCACCTACGAGCAGTACTTC
.	TRBV5-1	TRBJ2-3	18	TRBD1	CASSRDRGRPLSWDTQYF	TGCGCCAGCAGTCGGGACAGGGGGCGTCCCTTGTCTTGGGATACGCAGTATTTT
few	TRBV5-1	TRBJ2-6	16	.	CASSSRGGSGANVLTF	TGCGCCAGCAGCTCGCGAGGGGGCTCTGGGGCCAACGTCCTGACTTTC
few	TRBV20-1	TRBJ1-2	13	TRBD1	CSAFWTGVYGYTF	TGCAGTGCATTCTGGACAGGGGTCTATGGCTACACCTTC
few	TRBV5-5	TRBJ1-4	13	.	CASSQGVGEKLFF	TGTGCCAGCTCCCAGGGAGTTGGGGAAAAACTGTTTTTT